These 27 T cell receptor beta chains came from one sample sequenced in a study of diagnostic markers for celiac disease. TCRdb reprocessed the reads and keeps a single row for each CDR3 protein, giving no DNA. The sample's table shows about 6,000 distinct CDR3 sequences. The specimen sequenced was either unsorted cells or a sorted T cell fraction (not recorded which). These receptor sequences come from a human donor. This table probably holds off-target reads from a library built for another chain.

The chain links TRBV21-1 to TRBJ1-2. TRBV21-1 is described as a pseudogene. The CDR3 runs to 14 residues. The chain's CDR3 is CASSISVHNYGYTF.

This clonotype counts as medium-sized by frequency. The chain has TRBV10-3 and TRBJ2-1; TCRdb lists TRBD2, though no DNA is available to test this call. The CDR3 loop spans 16 amino acids. Germline V lookup: CDR1 ENHRY, CDR2 SYGVKD. CDR3 amino acids: CAISESKRGTYNEQFF.

The V call is TRBV30, the J call TRBJ1-5; TCRdb picks TRBD1, but there is no DNA to check that call. Germline V gene sequence: CDR1 GTSNPN, CDR2 SVGIG (reference sequence). CDR3 size: 14 residues. This chain's CDR3 is CAWSDAGRSQPQHF.

This chain uses TRBV4-1 with TRBJ1-2; TCRdb names TRBD1, which stays unverified in the absence of DNA. The V gene's germline CDR1 is MGHRA and CDR2 YSYEKL. The CDR3 totals 12 residues. CDR3 region: CASRQGAFGYTF.

V gene TRBV3-1 combines with J gene TRBJ2-5; the D call from TCRdb, TRBD1, cannot be confirmed without DNA. The germline gives CDR1 LGHDT, CDR2 YNNKEL (reference sequence). CDR3 length equals 14 residues. This chain's CDR3 is CASSPGGEGETQYF.

Its frequency marks this clonotype as large (0.1 to 1%). The V call is TRBV5-1, the J call TRBJ1-1. This CDR3 is built from 13 residues. In germline, CDR1 is SGHRS, CDR2 YFSETQ. The CDR3 spells CASSLETNTEAFF.

The CDR3 region is CASSSTGGLYGYTF. This chain uses TRBV6-5 with TRBJ1-2; TCRdb gives TRBD1 as the D gene, but with no DNA this cannot be confirmed. The CDR3 has 14 residues. Germline CDR1 and CDR2: MNHEY and SVGAGI.

J is TRBJ1-1 and V is TRBV5-6; the TRBD1 assignment by TCRdb is unverifiable without DNA. In germline, CDR1 is SGHDT, CDR2 YYEEEE. The CDR3 covers 12 residues. CDR3 amino acids: CASSWTDTEAFF.

This clonotype counts as medium-sized by frequency. CDR3 protein: CASSFSGTVDEKLFF. The V and J genes are TRBV7-2 and TRBJ1-4; TCRdb lists TRBD1, though no DNA is available to test this call. CDR3 length: 15 amino acids. Germline V gene lookup returns CDR1 SGHTA and CDR2 FQGNSA.

The chain couples TRBV5-1 to TRBJ1-2; the D gene TCRdb calls, TRBD1, cannot be checked with no DNA. Germline CDR1 and CDR2: SGHRS and YFSETQ. This CDR3 has 15 amino acids. CDR3 protein: CASSPGAGDNYGYTF.

This chain uses TRBV12-3 or TRBV12-4 with TRBJ2-7; TCRdb's assignment of TRBD2 cannot be checked, as there is no DNA. CDR3 length: 14 residues. CDR3 amino acids: CASRRDHPTYEQYF.

The chain employs TRBV4-3 and TRBJ2-7; TCRdb indicates TRBD1, and absent DNA this call remains unverified. The CDR3 loop spans 18 amino acids. Germline V lookup: CDR1 LGHNA, CDR2 YSLEER. The CDR3: CASSQETLRVGSSYEQYF.

CDR3 sequence reads: CASRYRGNYGYTF. The chain carries TRBV5-6 and TRBJ1-2; there is no DNA to check the TCRdb D call of TRBD1. This CDR3 region has 13 residues. Germline assignment: CDR1 SGHDT and CDR2 YYEEEE.

This chain uses TRBV7-9 with TRBJ1-2; TCRdb's D call, TRBD1, is unchecked because there is no DNA. The germline V gene encodes CDR1 SEHNR and CDR2 FQNEAQ (reference sequence). CDR3 length: 19 amino acids. The chain's CDR3 is CASSPSGDEGAVWFYGYTF.

J is TRBJ2-3 and V is TRBV7-2; the D call from TCRdb, TRBD1, cannot be confirmed without DNA. The CDR3 loop spans 13 amino acids. The germline V gene has CDR1 SGHTA and CDR2 FQGNSA. CDR3 in amino acids: CASAGVSTDTQYF. The variable domain in full, completed from reference TRBV7-2 and TRBJ2-3, reads GAGVSQSPSNKVTEKGKDVELRCDPISGHTALYWYRQSLGQGLEFLIYFQGNSAPDKSGLPSDRFSAERTGGSVSTLTIQRTQQEDSAVYLCASAGVSTDTQYFGPGTRLTVL.

This chain connects TRBV20-1 to TRBJ2-5; the TCRdb D gene call, TRBD2, has no DNA to confirm it. Germline CDR1 reads DFQATT; CDR2 reads SNEGSKA (reference sequence). The CDR3 extends over 15 amino acids. This CDR3 is CSAITSAVHMGTQYF.

Frequency places this clonotype as large. The chain has TRBV27 and TRBJ2-6. The CDR3 extends over 13 amino acids. Per the germline V gene, CDR1 is MNHEY and CDR2 is SMNVEV (reference sequence). This CDR3 reads CASRDSGANVLTF.

According to its frequency, this clonotype is medium-sized. This CDR3 reads CASSLASTEETQYF. This chain links TRBV5-1 with TRBJ2-5. Germline V gene sequence: CDR1 SGHRS, CDR2 YFSETQ. There are 14 residues in the CDR3.

This chain uses TRBV20-1 with TRBJ1-1; TCRdb reports TRBD1, a call that lacks DNA to check it against. This CDR3 region has 13 residues. The V gene's germline CDR1 is DFQATT and CDR2 SNEGSKA (reference sequence). The CDR3 reads CSAGGTGNTEAFF.

The chain links TRBV7-9 to TRBJ2-1; TCRdb outputs TRBD2, but without DNA this stays unchecked. This CDR3 comprises 15 residues. Germline CDR1 reads SEHNR; CDR2 reads FQNEAQ (reference sequence). CDR3 residues: CASSPADLAGGRKFF. The full variable domain, rest sourced from reference TRBV7-9 and TRBJ2-1, is DTGVSQNPRHKITKRGQNVTFRCDPISEHNRLYWYRQTLGQGPEFLTYFQNEAQLEKSRLLSDRFSAERPKGSFSTLEIQRTEQGDSAMYLCASSPADLAGGRKFFGPGTRLTVL.

CDR3: CASSPRAVKETQYF. V is TRBV5-6 and J is TRBJ2-5; TCRdb's D gene call, TRBD1, goes unchecked for lack of DNA. The CDR3 runs to 14 residues. The germline CDR1 and CDR2 sequences are SGHDT and YYEEEE.

The chain uses TRBV12-3 or TRBV12-4 and TRBJ2-2. The CDR3 is 13 amino acids. The chain's CDR3 is CASGDENTGELFF.

The J gene is TRBJ1-5, the V gene TRBV20-1. The CDR3 is 13 amino acids. In germline, CDR1 is DFQATT, CDR2 SNEGSKA (reference sequence). CDR3 sequence: CSARQGYNQPQHF.

The rearrangement uses TRBV27 and TRBJ2-2; TCRdb calls TRBD2, which cannot be checked without DNA. The CDR3 spans 15 residues. Looked up from germline, CDR1 is MNHEY and CDR2 is SMNVEV (reference sequence). The CDR3 region is CASSLLAVNTGVLFF.

The chain uses TRBV2 and TRBJ1-1; TCRdb calls TRBD1, which cannot be checked without DNA. Germline-derived CDR1 and CDR2 are SNHLY and FYNNEI. The CDR3 runs 13 residues. The CDR3 loop is CASSGSGVPEAFF.

The V call is TRBV2, the J call TRBJ1-5; TCRdb's D call of TRBD1 is untestable without DNA. The CDR3 is made up of 14 amino acids. Per the germline V gene, CDR1 is SNHLY and CDR2 is FYNNEI. The CDR3 loop is CASSGWGPNQPQHF.

The gene calls are TRBV11-2 and TRBJ2-5; TCRdb proposes TRBD1, but this gene call is untestable without DNA. The CDR3 has 15 residues. The germline V gene has CDR1 SGHAT and CDR2 FQNNGV. CDR3 sequence: CASSLWDSYQETQYF.